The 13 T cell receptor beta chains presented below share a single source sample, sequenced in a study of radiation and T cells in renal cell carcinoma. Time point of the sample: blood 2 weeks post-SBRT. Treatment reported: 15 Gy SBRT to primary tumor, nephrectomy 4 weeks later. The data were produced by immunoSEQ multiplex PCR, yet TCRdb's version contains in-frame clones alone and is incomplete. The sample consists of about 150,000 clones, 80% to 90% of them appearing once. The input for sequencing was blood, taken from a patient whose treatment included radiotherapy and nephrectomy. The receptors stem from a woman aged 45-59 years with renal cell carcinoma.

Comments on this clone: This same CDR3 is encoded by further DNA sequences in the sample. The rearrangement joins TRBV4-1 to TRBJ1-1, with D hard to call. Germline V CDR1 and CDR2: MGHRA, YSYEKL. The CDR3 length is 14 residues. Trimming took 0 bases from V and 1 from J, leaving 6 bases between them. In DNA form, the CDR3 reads TGCGCCAGCAGCCAAGATACGGGGAACACTGAAGCTTTCTTT. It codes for CASSQDTGNTEAFF.

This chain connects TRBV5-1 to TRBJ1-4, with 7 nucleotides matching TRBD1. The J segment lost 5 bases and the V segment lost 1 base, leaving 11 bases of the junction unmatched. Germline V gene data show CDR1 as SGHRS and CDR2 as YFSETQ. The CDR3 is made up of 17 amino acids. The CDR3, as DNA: TGCGCCAGCAGCTTGCAGGACAGGTCTTTCACCAATGAAAAACTGTTTTTT. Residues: CASSLQDRSFTNEKLFF.

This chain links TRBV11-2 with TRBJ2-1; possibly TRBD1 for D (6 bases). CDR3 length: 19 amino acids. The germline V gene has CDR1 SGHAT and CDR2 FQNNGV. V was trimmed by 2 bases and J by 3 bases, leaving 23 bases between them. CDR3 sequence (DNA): TGTGCCAGCAGCTTACTGGGGACCTTTGTGGGGGCGAACTACAATGAGCAGTTCTTC. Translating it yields CASSLLGTFVGANYNEQFF.

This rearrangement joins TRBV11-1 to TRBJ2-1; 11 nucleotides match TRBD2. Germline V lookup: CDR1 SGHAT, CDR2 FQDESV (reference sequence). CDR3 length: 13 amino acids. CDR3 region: CAVRSGGASEQFF. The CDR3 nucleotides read TGTGCAGTCCGTAGCGGGGGGGCTTCTGAGCAGTTCTTC.

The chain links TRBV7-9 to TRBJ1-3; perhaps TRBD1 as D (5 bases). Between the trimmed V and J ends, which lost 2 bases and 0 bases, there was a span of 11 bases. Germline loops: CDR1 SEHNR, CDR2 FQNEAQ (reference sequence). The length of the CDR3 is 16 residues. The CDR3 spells CASSLLGGTSGNTIYF. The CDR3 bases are TGTGCCAGCAGCTTACTTGGGGGAACCTCTGGAAACACCATATATTTT.

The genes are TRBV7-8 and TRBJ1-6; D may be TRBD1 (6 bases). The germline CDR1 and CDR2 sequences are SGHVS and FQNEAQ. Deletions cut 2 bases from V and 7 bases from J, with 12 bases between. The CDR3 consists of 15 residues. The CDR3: CASSLIGGANSPLHF. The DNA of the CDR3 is TGTGCCAGCAGCTTAATAGGGGGGGCGAATTCACCCCTCCACTTT.

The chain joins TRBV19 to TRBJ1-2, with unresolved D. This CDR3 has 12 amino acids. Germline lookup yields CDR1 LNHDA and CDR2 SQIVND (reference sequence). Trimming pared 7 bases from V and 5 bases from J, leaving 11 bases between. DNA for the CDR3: TGTGCCAGTACTGCGGGGAGATATGGCTACACCTTC. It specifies CASTAGRYGYTF.

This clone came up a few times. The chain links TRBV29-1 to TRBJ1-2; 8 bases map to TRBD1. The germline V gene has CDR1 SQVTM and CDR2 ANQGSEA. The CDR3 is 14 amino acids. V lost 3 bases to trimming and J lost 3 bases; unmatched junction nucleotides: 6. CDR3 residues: CSVELDREDYGYTF. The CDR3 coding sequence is TGCAGCGTTGAGCTGGACAGGGAGGACTATGGCTACACCTTC. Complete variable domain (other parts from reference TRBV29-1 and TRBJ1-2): SAVISQKPSRDICQRGTSLTIQCQVDSQVTMMFWYRQQPGQSLTLIATANQGSEATYESGFVIDKFPISRPNLTFSTLTVSNMSPEDSSIYLCSVELDREDYGYTFGSGTRLTVV.

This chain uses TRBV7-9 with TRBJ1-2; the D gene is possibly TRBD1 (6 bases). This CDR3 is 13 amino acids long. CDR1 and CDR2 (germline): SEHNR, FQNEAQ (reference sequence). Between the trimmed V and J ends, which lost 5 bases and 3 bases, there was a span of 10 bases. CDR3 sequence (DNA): TGTGCCAGCAGCCAGGGGAGAGACTATGGCTACACCTTC. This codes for CASSQGRDYGYTF.

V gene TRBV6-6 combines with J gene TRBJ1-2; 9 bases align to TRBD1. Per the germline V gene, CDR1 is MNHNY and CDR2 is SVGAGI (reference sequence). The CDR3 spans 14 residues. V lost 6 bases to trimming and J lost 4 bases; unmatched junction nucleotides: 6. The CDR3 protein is CASSDGTGIYGYTF. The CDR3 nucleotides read TGTGCCAGCAGCGACGGGACAGGGATCTATGGCTACACCTTC.

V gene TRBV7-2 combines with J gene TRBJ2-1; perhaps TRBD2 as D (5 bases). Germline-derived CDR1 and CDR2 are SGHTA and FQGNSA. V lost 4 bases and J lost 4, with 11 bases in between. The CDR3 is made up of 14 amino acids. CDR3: CASSYSGGYNEQFF. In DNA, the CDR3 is TGTGCCAGCAGCTACAGCGGAGGTTACAATGAGCAGTTCTTC. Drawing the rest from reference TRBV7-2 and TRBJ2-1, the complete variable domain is GAGVSQSPSNKVTEKGKDVELRCDPISGHTALYWYRQSLGQGLEFLIYFQGNSAPDKSGLPSDRFSAERTGGSVSTLTIQRTQQEDSAVYLCASSYSGGYNEQFFGPGTRLTVL.

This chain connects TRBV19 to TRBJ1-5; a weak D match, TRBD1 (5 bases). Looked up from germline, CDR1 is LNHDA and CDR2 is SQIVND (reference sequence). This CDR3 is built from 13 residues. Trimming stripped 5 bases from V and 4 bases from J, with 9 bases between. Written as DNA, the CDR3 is TGTGCCAGTAGTCCTGGGGGGAATCAGCCCCAGCATTTT. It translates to CASSPGGNQPQHF.

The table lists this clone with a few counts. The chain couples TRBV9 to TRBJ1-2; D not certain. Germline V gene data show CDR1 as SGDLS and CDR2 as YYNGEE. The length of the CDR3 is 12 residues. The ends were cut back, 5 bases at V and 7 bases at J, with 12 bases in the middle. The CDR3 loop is CASSPPTRGYTF. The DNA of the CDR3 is TGTGCCAGCAGTCCCCCCACGCGTGGCTACACCTTC. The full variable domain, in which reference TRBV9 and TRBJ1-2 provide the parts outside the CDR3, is DSGVTQTPKHLITATGQRVTLRCSPRSGDLSVYWYQQSLDQGLQFLIQYYNGEERAKGNILERFSAQQFPDLHSELNLSSLELGDSALYFCASSPPTRGYTFGSGTRLTVV.